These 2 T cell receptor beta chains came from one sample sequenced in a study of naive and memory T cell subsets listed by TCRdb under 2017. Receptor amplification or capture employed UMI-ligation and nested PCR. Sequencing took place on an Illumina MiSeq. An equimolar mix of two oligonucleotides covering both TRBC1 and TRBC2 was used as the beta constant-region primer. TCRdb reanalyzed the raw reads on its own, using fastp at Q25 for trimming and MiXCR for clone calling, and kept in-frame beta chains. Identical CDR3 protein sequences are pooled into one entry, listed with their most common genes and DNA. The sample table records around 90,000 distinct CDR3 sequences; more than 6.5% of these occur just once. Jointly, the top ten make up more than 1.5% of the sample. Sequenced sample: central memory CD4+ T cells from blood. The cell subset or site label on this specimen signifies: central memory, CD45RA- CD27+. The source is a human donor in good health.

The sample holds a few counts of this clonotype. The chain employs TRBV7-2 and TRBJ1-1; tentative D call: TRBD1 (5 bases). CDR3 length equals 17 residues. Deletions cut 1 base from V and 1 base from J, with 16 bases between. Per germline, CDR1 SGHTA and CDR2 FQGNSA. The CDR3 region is CASSLEGRQPPNTEAFF. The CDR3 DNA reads TGTGCCAGCAGCTTAGAAGGGCGACAGCCACCGAACACTGAAGCTTTCTTT.

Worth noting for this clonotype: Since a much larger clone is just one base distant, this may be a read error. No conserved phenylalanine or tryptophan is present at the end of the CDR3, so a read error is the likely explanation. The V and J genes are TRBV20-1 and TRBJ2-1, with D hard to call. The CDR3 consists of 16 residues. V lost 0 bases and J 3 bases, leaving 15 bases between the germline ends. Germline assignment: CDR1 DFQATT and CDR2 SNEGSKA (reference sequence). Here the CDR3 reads CSARDPLRMGYNEQFI. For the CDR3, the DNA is TGCAGTGCTAGAGACCCCCTTCGGATGGGCTACAATGAGCAGTTCATC.